A single sample gave rise to the 31 T cell receptor beta chains below, sequenced in a study of blood T cell repertoires in COVID-19. Here immunoSEQ multiplex PCR was the method, and the copy in TCRdb shows in-frame clones only, minus some. The repertoire holds about 200,000 clones, with approximately 90% as singletons. Sequencing was performed on peripheral blood. The receptors come from a man in his fifties or sixties with COVID-19, enrolled during active disease.

The CDR3 nucleotides are TGTGCCAGCAGCTTACCCCCAGGCTCCAACCCTAGCACAGATACGCAGTATTTT. Protein: CASSLPPGSNPSTDTQYF. The chain employs TRBV7-3 and TRBJ2-3; D not resolved. The germline V gene has CDR1 SGHTA and CDR2 FQGTGA. Deletions cut 2 bases from V and 0 bases from J, with 18 bases between. The CDR3 has 18 residues.

V and J are TRBV5-1 and TRBJ2-7, with TRBD1 identical over 8 bases. The V and J ends lost 2 bases and 2 bases, in that order; junction bases with no gene match: 3. The CDR3 is 14 residues long. Per germline, CDR1 SGHRS and CDR2 YFSETQ. The CDR3 sequence is CASSFGTGPYEQYF. Here the CDR3 DNA reads TGCGCCAGCAGCTTTGGGACAGGACCCTACGAGCAGTACTTC.

The chain has TRBV28 and TRBJ1-4; D is ambiguous. The CDR3 loop spans 16 amino acids. The germline V and J ends were trimmed by 2 bases and 8 bases, with 18 bases remaining between them. The germline V gene encodes CDR1 MDHEN and CDR2 SYDVKM. DNA for the CDR3: TGTGCCAGCAGTTTAGGGAGAGGTTTGGCTCCCGAAAAACTGTTTTTT. Amino acids: CASSLGRGLAPEKLFF.

The chain has TRBV6-2 or TRBV6-3 and TRBJ1-1, with unresolved D. The germline V gene encodes CDR1 MNHEY and CDR2 SVGEGT. Trimming shortened V by 2 bases and J by 1 base, and 8 bases separated the two germline ends. This CDR3 has 14 amino acids. The CDR3 is CASSYLSGNTEAFF. The CDR3 DNA reads TGTGCCAGCAGTTACCTGTCGGGGAACACTGAAGCTTTCTTT.

This CDR3 is CASSVALTGYGYTF. The CDR3 bases are TGTGCCAGCAGCGTAGCCCTCACGGGCTATGGCTACACCTTC. The rearrangement links TRBV9 to TRBJ1-2; D is unclear. This CDR3 is 14 amino acids long. V was cut by 0 bases and J by 4 bases, with 10 bases left in between. Per the germline V gene, CDR1 is SGDLS and CDR2 is YYNGEE.

DNA for the CDR3: TGTGCCAGCAGCCCGACGATCGACAGCCTGGATGGCTACACCTTC. It translates to CASSPTIDSLDGYTF. This rearrangement joins TRBV9 to TRBJ1-2; TRBD1 is a possible D gene (5 bases). Trimming took 4 bases from V and 6 from J, leaving 19 bases between them. Germline V CDR1 and CDR2: SGDLS, YYNGEE. This CDR3 is 15 amino acids long.

In its sample, this clone was seen once. The rearrangement links TRBV27 to TRBJ2-3; 10 nucleotides match TRBD1. The CDR3 extends over 15 amino acids. V lost 3 bases to trimming and J lost 6 bases; unmatched junction nucleotides: 6. CDR1 and CDR2 (germline): MNHEY, SMNVEV (reference sequence). CDR3 DNA: TGTGCCAGCAGTTTTGGAGACAGGGGGCGCGATACGCAGTATTTT. As protein: CASSFGDRGRDTQYF.

V usage is TRBV9 and J usage is TRBJ2-3; 8 nucleotides align to TRBD2. CDR1 is SGDLS, CDR2 YYNGEE, per germline. Trimming took 4 bases from V and 6 from J; bases not matched to a gene: 4. The length of the CDR3 is 13 residues. In DNA form, the CDR3 reads TGTGCCAGCAGCACAGCGGGAGTTGATACGCAGTATTTT. Its translation is CASSTAGVDTQYF.

This clone was counted ten times or more. V and J are TRBV3-1 (or the pseudogene TRBV3-2) and TRBJ2-5, with 7 bases fitting TRBD2. Looked up from germline, CDR1 is LGHDT and CDR2 is YNNKEL (reference sequence). The V segment lost 7 bases and the J segment 3 bases; nucleotides outside the gene matches: 11. This CDR3 is built from 15 residues. The CDR3 region has the DNA TGTGCCAGCAACCATCTTGCTAGCGGAGAAGAGACCCAGTACTTC. Translation gives CASNHLASGEETQYF.

The V gene is TRBV9, the J gene TRBJ2-6; D is undetermined. The CDR3 has 13 amino acids. Germline V CDR1 and CDR2: SGDLS, YYNGEE. The V and J ends lost 5 bases and 6 bases respectively, with 9 bases between them. The DNA for the CDR3 is TGTGCCAGCAGTACAACCGAGGCCAACGTCCTGACTTTC. It specifies CASSTTEANVLTF.

The gene calls are TRBV6-5 and TRBJ2-1, with TRBD1 matching 8 bases. The CDR3 is made up of 13 amino acids. V lost 10 bases, J lost 4 bases, and 6 bases stayed unmatched. Germline loops: CDR1 MNHEY, CDR2 SVGAGI. CDR3 loop: CATGQGSYNEQFF. The DNA of the CDR3 is TGTGCCACCGGACAGGGTTCATACAATGAGCAGTTCTTC.

A single count supports this clone. The rearrangement links TRBV10-3 to TRBJ1-1; 8 positions match TRBD1. The CDR3 has 13 amino acids. The J segment lost 1 base and the V segment lost 6 bases, leaving 1 base of the junction unmatched. Germline-derived CDR1 and CDR2 are ENHRY and SYGVKD. The CDR3 DNA reads TGTGCCATCAGGGGGACAGGGAACACTGAAGCTTTCTTT. It translates to CAIRGTGNTEAFF.

This chain connects TRBV2 to TRBJ1-6, with 9 positions matching TRBD1. The CDR3 contains 16 residues. CDR1 and CDR2 from the germline V gene are SNHLY and FYNNEI. With V trimmed by 8 bases and J by 0 bases, 5 bases remained unmatched. The CDR3 loop is CASSLTGGSYNSPLHF. Written as DNA, the CDR3 is TGTGCCAGCTCATTGACAGGGGGCTCCTATAATTCACCCCTCCACTTT.

CDR3 sequence (DNA): TGTGCCAGCTCCGCGGGCAGTTCGAACACTGAAGCTTTCTTT. Translated: CASSAGSSNTEAFF. This chain links TRBV7-3 with TRBJ1-1; D is unclear. With 8 bases removed from V and 1 base from J, the gap between germline ends came to 14 bases. Per germline, CDR1 SGHTA and CDR2 FQGTGA. This CDR3 region has 14 residues.

The V call is TRBV19, the J call TRBJ2-2; 8 nucleotides line up with TRBD1. Germline V gives CDR1 LNHDA, CDR2 SQIVND (reference sequence). This CDR3 is built from 17 residues. The V gene end was trimmed by 3 bases and the J gene end by 7 bases; junction bases not matched to a gene: 13. The CDR3 loop reads CASSMGGTGVGHGELFF. In DNA form, the CDR3 reads TGTGCCAGTAGTATGGGCGGGACAGGAGTAGGACACGGGGAGCTGTTTTTT.

The genes are TRBV27 and TRBJ1-2, with D hard to call. The V gene lost 0 bases and the J gene lost 8 bases, with 19 bases spanning the gap. In germline, CDR1 is MNHEY, CDR2 SMNVEV (reference sequence). The CDR3 is 16 residues long. The CDR3 is CASSLSRSAGAGGYTF. CDR3 coding DNA: TGTGCCAGCAGTTTATCGAGGTCCGCTGGAGCCGGGGGCTACACCTTC.

This clone came up once. The chain links TRBV28 to TRBJ2-2, with a weak D call TRBD2 (6 bases). V lost 2 bases, J lost 8 bases, and 24 bases lay in between. This CDR3 contains 18 residues. Germline V gene data show CDR1 as MDHEN and CDR2 as SYDVKM. For the CDR3, the DNA is TGTGCCAGCAGTTTACAATCTCCCGGGACTCCTGGTGGAGGGGAGCTGTTTTTT. Residues: CASSLQSPGTPGGGELFF.

This sequence joins TRBV6-4 and TRBJ2-3; 7 bases match TRBD2. Per the germline V gene, CDR1 is MRHNA and CDR2 is SNTAGT. Trimming removed 0 bases from V and 1 base from J; junction bases left unmatched: 1. The length of the CDR3 is 15 residues. The CDR3 spells CASSDSGGGTDTQYF. In DNA, the CDR3 is TGTGCCAGCAGTGACTCGGGGGGGGGCACAGATACGCAGTATTTT.

V is TRBV7-8 and J is TRBJ2-2; no reliable D call. Trimming left V 2 bases short and J 4 bases short, with 8 bases between. This CDR3 is 14 amino acids long. In germline, CDR1 is SGHVS, CDR2 FQNEAQ. DNA of the CDR3: TGTGCCAGCAGCTTATCCCGGAGCACCGGGGAGCTGTTTTTT. Amino acids: CASSLSRSTGELFF.

The V gene is TRBV6-6, the J gene TRBJ2-3; 13 nucleotides match TRBD2. The CDR3 length is 17 residues. V shed 5 bases, J shed 4 bases, and the junction held 9 bases outside the gene matches. Per germline, CDR1 MNHNY and CDR2 SVGAGI (reference sequence). CDR3 loop: CASSQPTGLAGSDTQYF. The CDR3 nucleotides read TGTGCCAGCAGTCAACCAACGGGACTAGCGGGGTCAGATACGCAGTATTTT.

This clone appeared once. The chain has TRBV6-5 and TRBJ2-7, with TRBD2 as a possible D gene (6 bases). There are 14 residues in the CDR3. Trimming pared 5 bases from V and 3 bases from J, leaving 14 bases between. CDR1 MNHEY and CDR2 SVGAGI come from the germline V gene. The CDR3 spells CASSPGRGLYEQYF. The CDR3 region has the DNA TGTGCCAGCAGTCCAGGAAGGGGACTCTACGAGCAGTACTTC.

The V and J genes are TRBV3-1 (or the pseudogene TRBV3-2) and TRBJ1-4, with D maybe TRBD1 (6 bases). The V gene lost 1 base and the J gene lost 11 bases, with 14 bases spanning the gap. The CDR3 length is 14 residues. Germline V lookup: CDR1 LGHDT, CDR2 YNNKEL (reference sequence). The CDR3 sequence: CASSQGWDTDKLFF. The CDR3 DNA reads TGTGCCAGCAGCCAAGGGTGGGACACTGACAAACTGTTTTTT.

CDR3 residues: CASISGQITDTQYF. The CDR3 bases are TGTGCCAGCATCTCCGGACAGATAACAGATACGCAGTATTTT. The rearrangement uses TRBV2 and TRBJ2-3; TRBD1 might be the D (6 bases). V lost 7 bases and J 3 bases, leaving 14 bases between the germline ends. The germline CDR1 and CDR2 sequences are SNHLY and FYNNEI. The CDR3 is 14 amino acids.

CDR3 sequence reads: CASSYPGTGSWEAFF. The DNA of the CDR3 is TGTGCCAGCAGCTATCCCGGGACAGGGAGCTGGGAAGCTTTCTTT. This chain uses TRBV5-6 with TRBJ1-1; 9 bases align to TRBD1. This CDR3 is 15 amino acids long. The germline V gene has CDR1 SGHDT and CDR2 YYEEEE. V lost 3 bases, J lost 8 bases, and 11 bases stayed unmatched.

This clone was counted only a few times. V usage is TRBV7-9 and J usage is TRBJ1-3; tentatively, D is TRBD1 (5 bases). The germline V gene has CDR1 SEHNR and CDR2 FQNEAQ (reference sequence). Trimming pared 3 bases from V and 2 bases from J, leaving 11 bases between. The CDR3 consists of 15 residues. The CDR3 bases are TGTGCCAGCAGCTTGGTAAGACAGCCTGGAAACACCATATATTTT. Amino acids: CASSLVRQPGNTIYF. Combining the CDR3 with reference TRBV7-9 and TRBJ1-3 gives the whole variable domain DTGVSQNPRHKITKRGQNVTFRCDPISEHNRLYWYRQTLGQGPEFLTYFQNEAQLEKSRLLSDRFSAERPKGSFSTLEIQRTEQGDSAMYLCASSLVRQPGNTIYFGEGSWLTVV.

A single count supports this clone. The V call is TRBV7-3, the J call TRBJ2-1, with D tentatively TRBD1 (5 bases). With 1 base removed from V and 6 bases from J, the gap between germline ends came to 10 bases. The CDR3 has 14 amino acids. Germline loops: CDR1 SGHTA, CDR2 FQGTGA. The chain's CDR3 is CASSLIAGLNEQFF. Here the CDR3 DNA reads TGTGCCAGCAGCTTAATAGCAGGGCTCAATGAGCAGTTCTTC.

The chain recombines TRBV28 with TRBJ2-7; 12 bases are shared with TRBD1. Germline values: CDR1 MDHEN, CDR2 SYDVKM. The V and J ends lost 5 bases and 6 bases, in that order; junction bases with no gene match: 5. The CDR3 totals 14 residues. CDR3 sequence: CASSTGTGGSEQYF. The CDR3 region has the DNA TGTGCCAGCAGTACCGGGACAGGGGGCTCCGAGCAGTACTTC.

The rearrangement links TRBV4-1 to TRBJ1-2; TRBD1 matches at 7 bases. Trimming at V came to 1 base and at J to 0 bases, leaving 8 bases not matched to a gene. CDR1 MGHRA and CDR2 YSYEKL come from the germline V gene. CDR3 length: 17 residues. The DNA of the CDR3 is TGCGCCAGCAGCCAAGGGGCAGGGGGAAATGCTAACTATGGCTACACCTTC. This encodes CASSQGAGGNANYGYTF.

The gene calls are TRBV5-6 and TRBJ1-4, with D possibly TRBD1 on 6 matching bases. Germline lookup yields CDR1 SGHDT and CDR2 YYEEEE. This CDR3 region has 15 residues. Trimming cost V 4 bases and J 3 bases, with 13 bases left between them. The CDR3 loop reads CASSDSGDPNEKLFF. As DNA, the CDR3 is TGTGCCAGCAGCGACTCAGGGGACCCTAATGAAAAACTGTTTTTT. The full variable domain, completed using reference TRBV5-6 and TRBJ1-4, is DAGVTQSPTHLIKTRGQQVTLRCSPKSGHDTVSWYQQALGQGPQFIFQYYEEEERQRGNFPDRFSGHQFPNYSSELNVNALLLGDSALYLCASSDSGDPNEKLFFGSGTQLSVL.

This chain joins TRBV5-5 and TRBJ1-5, with D possibly matching TRBD1 (6 bases). V gave up 0 bases and J gave up 5 bases, with 9 bases separating them. The CDR3 runs to 14 residues. Germline V CDR1 and CDR2: SGHKS, YYEKEE (reference sequence). CDR3 loop: CASSLVGGDQPQHF. The CDR3 bases are TGTGCCAGCAGCTTGGTAGGGGGAGATCAGCCCCAGCATTTT.

The V call is TRBV27, the J call TRBJ1-3, with D perhaps TRBD1 (6 bases). Germline CDR1 reads MNHEY; CDR2 reads SMNVEV (reference sequence). The length of the CDR3 is 14 residues. The V and J ends lost 3 bases and 4 bases respectively, with 10 bases between them. The DNA of the CDR3 is TGTGCCAGCAGTTTGGGGGGGCTCGGAAACACCATATATTTT. The encoded protein is CASSLGGLGNTIYF.